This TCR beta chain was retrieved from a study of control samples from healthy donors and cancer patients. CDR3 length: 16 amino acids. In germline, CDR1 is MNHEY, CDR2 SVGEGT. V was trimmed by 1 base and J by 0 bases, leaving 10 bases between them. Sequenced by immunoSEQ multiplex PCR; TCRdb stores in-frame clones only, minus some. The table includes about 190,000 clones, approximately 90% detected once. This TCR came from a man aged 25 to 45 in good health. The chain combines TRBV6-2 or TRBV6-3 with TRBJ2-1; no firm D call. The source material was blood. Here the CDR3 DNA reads TGTGCCAGCAGTTACTTGGGGTCGGGCTCCTACAATGAGCAGTTCTTC. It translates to CASSYLGSGSYNEQFF.